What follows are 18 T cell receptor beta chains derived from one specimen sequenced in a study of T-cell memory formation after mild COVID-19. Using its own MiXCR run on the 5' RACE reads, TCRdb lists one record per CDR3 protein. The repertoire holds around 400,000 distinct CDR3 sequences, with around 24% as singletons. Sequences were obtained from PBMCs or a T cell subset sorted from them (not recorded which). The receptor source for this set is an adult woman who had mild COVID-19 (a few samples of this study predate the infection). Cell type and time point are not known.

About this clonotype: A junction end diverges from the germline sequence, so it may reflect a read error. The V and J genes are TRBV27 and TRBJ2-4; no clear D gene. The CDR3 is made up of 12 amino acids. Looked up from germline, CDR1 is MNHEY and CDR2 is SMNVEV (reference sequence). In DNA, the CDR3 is TGTGCCAGCAGTCGATTTGGGGAATCAACTCACTTC. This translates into CASSRFGESTHF.

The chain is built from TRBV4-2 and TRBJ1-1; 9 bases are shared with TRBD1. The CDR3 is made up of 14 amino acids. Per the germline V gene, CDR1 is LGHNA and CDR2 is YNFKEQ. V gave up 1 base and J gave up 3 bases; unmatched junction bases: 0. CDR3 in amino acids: CASSQGDRDTEAFF. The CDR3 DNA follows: TGTGCCAGCAGCCAAGGGGACAGGGACACTGAAGCTTTCTTT.

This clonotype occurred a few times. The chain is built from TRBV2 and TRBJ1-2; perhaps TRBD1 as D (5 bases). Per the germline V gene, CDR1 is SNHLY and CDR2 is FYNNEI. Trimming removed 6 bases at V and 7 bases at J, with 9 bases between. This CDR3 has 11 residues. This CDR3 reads CASSRDVGYTF. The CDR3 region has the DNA TGTGCCAGCAGCCGGGACGTTGGCTACACCTTC. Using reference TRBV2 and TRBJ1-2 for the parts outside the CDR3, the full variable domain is EPEVTQTPSHQVTQMGQEVILRCVPISNHLYFYWYRQILGQKVEFLVSFYNNEISEKSEIFDDQFSVERPDGSNFTLKIRSTKLEDSAMYFCASSRDVGYTFGSGTRLTVV.

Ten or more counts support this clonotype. The CDR3 spells CASTWDGGYTF. The CDR3 bases are TGTGCCAGCACCTGGGATGGAGGCTACACCTTC. This rearrangement joins TRBV12-3 or TRBV12-4 to TRBJ1-2; D is unresolved. The CDR3 consists of 11 residues. The V end was cut by 7 bases, the J end by 8 bases, with 11 bases between.

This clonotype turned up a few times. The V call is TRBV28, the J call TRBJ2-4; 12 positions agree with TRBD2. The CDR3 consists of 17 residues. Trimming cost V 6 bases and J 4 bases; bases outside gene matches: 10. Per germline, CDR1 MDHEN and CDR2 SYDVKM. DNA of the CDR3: TGTGCCAGCAGCCCCCTCGGGACTAGCGGGCAAAAAAACATTCAGTACTTC. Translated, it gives CASSPLGTSGQKNIQYF.

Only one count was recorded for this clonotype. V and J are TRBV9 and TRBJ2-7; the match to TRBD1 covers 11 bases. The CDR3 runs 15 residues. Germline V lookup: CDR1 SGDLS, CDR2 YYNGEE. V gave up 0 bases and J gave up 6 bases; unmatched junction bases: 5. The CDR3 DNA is TGTGCCAGCAGCGTAGGTGCGGGACAGGGGGGCGAGCAGTACTTC. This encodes CASSVGAGQGGEQYF.

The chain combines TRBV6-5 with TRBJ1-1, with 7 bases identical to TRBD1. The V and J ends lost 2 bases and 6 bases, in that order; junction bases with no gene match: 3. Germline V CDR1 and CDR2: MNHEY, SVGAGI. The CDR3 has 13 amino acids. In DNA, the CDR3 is TGTGCCAGCAGTTACCACAGGGGCCCTGAAGCTTTCTTT. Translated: CASSYHRGPEAFF.

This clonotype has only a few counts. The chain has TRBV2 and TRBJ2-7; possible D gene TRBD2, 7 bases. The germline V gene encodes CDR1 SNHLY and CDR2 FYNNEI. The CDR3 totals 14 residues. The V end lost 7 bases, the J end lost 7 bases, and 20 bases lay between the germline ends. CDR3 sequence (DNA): TGTGCCAGCACAGAAGGGGGGGCGAGCAGGGAGCAGTACTTC. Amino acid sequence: CASTEGGASREQYF.

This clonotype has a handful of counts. The CDR3 sequence is CASFGVLYGYTF. The CDR3 DNA follows: TGTGCCAGCTTCGGGGTATTGTATGGCTACACCTTC. The rearrangement links TRBV7-9 to TRBJ1-2; no firm D call. Trimming left V 8 bases short and J 5 bases short, with 12 bases between. The CDR3 has 12 residues. Germline V gives CDR1 SEHNR, CDR2 FQNEAQ (reference sequence).

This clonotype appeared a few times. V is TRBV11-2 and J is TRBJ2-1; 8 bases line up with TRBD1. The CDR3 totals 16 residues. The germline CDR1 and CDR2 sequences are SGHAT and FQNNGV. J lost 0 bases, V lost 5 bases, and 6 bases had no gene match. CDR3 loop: CASSRVGQASYNEQFF. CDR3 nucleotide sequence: TGTGCCAGCAGCCGCGTGGGACAGGCCTCCTACAATGAGCAGTTCTTC.

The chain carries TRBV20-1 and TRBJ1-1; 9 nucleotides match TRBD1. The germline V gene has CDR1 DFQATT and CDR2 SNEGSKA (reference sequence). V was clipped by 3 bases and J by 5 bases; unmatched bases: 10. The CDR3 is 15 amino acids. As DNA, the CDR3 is TGCAGTGCTAGCCTTATACAGGGGGCGGGAACTGAAGCTTTCTTT. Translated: CSASLIQGAGTEAFF.

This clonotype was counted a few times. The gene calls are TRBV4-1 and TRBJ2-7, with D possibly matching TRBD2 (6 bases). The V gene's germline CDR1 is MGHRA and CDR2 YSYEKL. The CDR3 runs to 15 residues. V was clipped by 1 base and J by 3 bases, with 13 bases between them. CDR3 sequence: CASSQGEVHFYEQYF. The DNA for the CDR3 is TGCGCCAGCAGCCAAGGGGAGGTCCACTTCTACGAGCAGTACTTC.

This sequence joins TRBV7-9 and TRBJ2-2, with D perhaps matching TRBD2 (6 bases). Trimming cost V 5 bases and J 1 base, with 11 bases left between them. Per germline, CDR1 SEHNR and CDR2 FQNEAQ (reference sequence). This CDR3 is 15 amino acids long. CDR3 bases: TGTGCCAGCAGCCGCGGGACCCTGAACACCGGGGAGCTGTTTTTT. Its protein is CASSRGTLNTGELFF.

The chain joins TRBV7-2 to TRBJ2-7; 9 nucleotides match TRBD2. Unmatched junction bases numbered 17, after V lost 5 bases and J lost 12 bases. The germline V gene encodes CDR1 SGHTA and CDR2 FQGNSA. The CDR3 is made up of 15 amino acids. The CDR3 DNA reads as TGTGCCAGCAGCCTAATGCGGTTAGCGGGAGAAGATGCGTACTTC. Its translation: CASSLMRLAGEDAYF.

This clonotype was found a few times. The CDR3 sequence: CSASRVTWDTQYF. The CDR3 coding sequence is TGCAGTGCTAGTAGGGTAACATGGGATACGCAGTATTTT. The chain couples TRBV20-1 to TRBJ2-3; D is unclear. This CDR3 region has 13 residues. Germline V gene lookup returns CDR1 DFQATT and CDR2 SNEGSKA (reference sequence). The ends were cut back, 3 bases at V and 6 bases at J, with 13 bases in the middle.

CDR3 residues: CASSLQPGWDTEAFF. The CDR3 DNA is TGTGCCAGCAGCTTACAGCCAGGTTGGGACACTGAAGCTTTCTTT. This chain links TRBV7-3 with TRBJ1-1; D call uncertain. This CDR3 is 15 amino acids long. CDR1 is SGHTA, CDR2 FQGTGA, per germline. V lost 2 bases to trimming and J lost 3 bases, with 13 bases between them.

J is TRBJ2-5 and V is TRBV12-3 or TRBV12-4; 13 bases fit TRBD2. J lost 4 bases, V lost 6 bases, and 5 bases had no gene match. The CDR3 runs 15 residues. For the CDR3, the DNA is TGTGCCAGCAGAGTCGGACTAGCGGGGGCAGAGACCCAGTACTTC. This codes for CASRVGLAGAETQYF.

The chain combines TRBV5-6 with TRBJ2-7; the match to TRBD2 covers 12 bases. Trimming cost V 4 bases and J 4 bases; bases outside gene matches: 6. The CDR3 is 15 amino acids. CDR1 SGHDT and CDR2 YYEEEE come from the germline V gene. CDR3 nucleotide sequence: TGTGCCAGCAGCCGGAGACTAGCGGGAGAGTACGAGCAGTACTTC. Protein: CASSRRLAGEYEQYF.